The source of this T cell receptor (beta chain) is a study of CD8 T cells in Susac syndrome. With random hexamers, reverse transcription was performed on roughly 0.45 to 1 ug of RNA. The TCR beta CDR3 was amplified by immunoSEQ multiplex PCR across 54 Vbeta, 13 Jbeta. A single record per CDR3 protein comes from TCRdb applying MiXCR to the immunoSEQ multiplex PCR reads. The sample shows 90,000 to 150,000 distinct CDR3 sequences, 80% to 95% of them seen only once. Healthy donors served as age- and sex-matched controls. The clonotype was recovered from a human donor in good health. Specimen: CD4+ T cells from PBMCs.

The CDR3 loop is CSAPEARTGNTYEQYF. CDR3 nucleotide sequence: TGCAGTGCCCCAGAAGCAAGGACAGGGAATACCTACGAGCAGTACTTC. This chain connects TRBV20-1 to TRBJ2-7, with 8 bases fitting TRBD1. Trimming cost V 6 bases and J 2 bases; bases outside gene matches: 15. Germline CDR1 reads DFQATT; CDR2 reads SNEGSKA (reference sequence). This CDR3 region has 16 residues.